This TCR beta chain emerged from a study of cytomegalovirus exposure and HLA in healthy donors. Study-wide context: HLA-typed donors contributed approximately 92 million unique TCRs, which were held in an early data release. Points from the study as a whole: It was assumed in the presence/absence analyses that sequencing depth was roughly uniform across donors. High sensitivity and specificity were reportedly achieved when the classifier diagnosed cytomegalovirus status. Reportedly, TCR beta sequences accurately predicted HLA-A and HLA-B alleles in most subjects.

This clone was observed a handful of times. Its specificity is unknown. The PCR had 60 Vbeta and 13 Jbeta primers. Sequencing was performed with immunoSEQ multiplex PCR; in TCRdb, only in-frame clones are kept and a portion is missing. This repertoire shows approximately 170,000 clones, roughly 80% found once; its top ten account for 2.4%. J gave up 5 bases and V 8 bases, and 12 bases lay outside the gene matches. This CDR3 region has 14 residues. Looked up from germline, CDR1 is LNHDA and CDR2 is SQIVND (reference sequence). Sequences were obtained from PBMCs. This receptor was obtained from a male donor in good health and CMV-seronegative. This chain joins TRBV19 and TRBJ2-7; 7 positions agree with TRBD1. CDR3 sequence (DNA): TGTGCCAGTGCCGATACAGGGGCGGTCGACGAGCAGTACTTC. This encodes CASADTGAVDEQYF.